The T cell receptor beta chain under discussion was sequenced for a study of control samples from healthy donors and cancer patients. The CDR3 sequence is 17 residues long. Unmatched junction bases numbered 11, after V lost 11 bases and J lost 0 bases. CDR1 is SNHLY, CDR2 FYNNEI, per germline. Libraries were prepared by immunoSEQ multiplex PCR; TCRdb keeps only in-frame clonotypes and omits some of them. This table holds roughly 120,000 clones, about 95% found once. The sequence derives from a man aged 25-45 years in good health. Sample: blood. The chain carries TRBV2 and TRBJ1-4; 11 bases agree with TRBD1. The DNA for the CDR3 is TGTGCCTACAAACTCGGGACAGGGGGGGCAACTAATGAAAAACTGTTTTTT. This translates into CAYKLGTGGATNEKLFF.